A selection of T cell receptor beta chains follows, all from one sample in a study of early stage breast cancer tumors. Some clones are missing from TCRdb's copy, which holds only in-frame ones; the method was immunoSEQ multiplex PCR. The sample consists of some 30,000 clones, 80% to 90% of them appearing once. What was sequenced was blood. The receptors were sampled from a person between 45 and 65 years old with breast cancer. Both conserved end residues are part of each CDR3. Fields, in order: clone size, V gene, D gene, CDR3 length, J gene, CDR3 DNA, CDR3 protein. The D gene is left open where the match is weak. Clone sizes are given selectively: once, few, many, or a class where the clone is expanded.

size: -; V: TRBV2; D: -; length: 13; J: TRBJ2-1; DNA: TGTGCCAGCCGAGAGGCGCCCGGCAATGAGCAGTTCTTC; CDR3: CASREAPGNEQFF
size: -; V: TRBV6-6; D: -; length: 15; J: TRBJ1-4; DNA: TGTGCCAGCAGTGTGTCGGTAGCCGAGGGTGAAAAACTGTTTTTT; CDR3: CASSVSVAEGEKLFF
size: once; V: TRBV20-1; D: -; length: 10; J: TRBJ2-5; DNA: TGCAGTGCAGTAGAAGAGACCCAGTACTTC; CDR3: CSAVEETQYF
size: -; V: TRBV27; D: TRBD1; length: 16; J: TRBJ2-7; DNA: TGTGCCAGCAGTCAAAAGACAGGGTATGTCTTCTACGAGCAGTACTTC; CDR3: CASSQKTGYVFYEQYF
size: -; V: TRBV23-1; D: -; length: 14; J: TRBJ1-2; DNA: TGCGCCAGCACCCAAAAGGGGTTCCCCCATGGCTACACCTTC; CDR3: CASTQKGFPHGYTF
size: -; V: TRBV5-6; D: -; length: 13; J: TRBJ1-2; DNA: TGTGCCAGCAGCTTGTCAGCCGTCCAGCGCTACACCTTC; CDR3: CASSLSAVQRYTF
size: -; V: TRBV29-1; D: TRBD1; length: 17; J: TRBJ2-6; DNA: TGCAGCGTGGCCCGGGACAGATCTTTCTCTGGGGCCAACGTCCTGACTTTC; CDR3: CSVARDRSFSGANVLTF
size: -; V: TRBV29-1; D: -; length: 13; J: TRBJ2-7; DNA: TGCAGCGTTGAATCGGTCACGACCTACGAGCAGTACTTC; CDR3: CSVESVTTYEQYF
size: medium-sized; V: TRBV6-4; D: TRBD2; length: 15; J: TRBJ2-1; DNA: TGTGCCAGCAGTGAGGGGCTAGCGGGAAACAATGAGCAGTTCTTC; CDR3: CASSEGLAGNNEQFF
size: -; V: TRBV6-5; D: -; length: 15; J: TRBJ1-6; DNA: TGTGCCAGCAGTCCTGGGGGGCCCGTCGATTCACCCCTCCACTTT; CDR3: CASSPGGPVDSPLHF
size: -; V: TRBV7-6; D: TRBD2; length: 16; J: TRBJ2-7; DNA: TGTGCCAGCAGCTCGGAAGCGGGGGAAGCCAACTACGAGCAGTACTTC; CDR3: CASSSEAGEANYEQYF
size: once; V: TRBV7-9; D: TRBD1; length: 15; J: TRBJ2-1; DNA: TGTGCCAGCAGCTTACAGCGGACAGGGGTCAATGAGCAGTTCTTC; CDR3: CASSLQRTGVNEQFF
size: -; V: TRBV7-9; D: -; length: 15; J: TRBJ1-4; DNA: TGTGCCAGCAGCCGACGGCCCCAAGGAGGTGAAAAACTGTTTTTT; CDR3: CASSRRPQGGEKLFF
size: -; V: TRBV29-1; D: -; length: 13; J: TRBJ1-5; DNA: TGCAGCGCCGTGATCCGAGGAGATCAGCCCCAGCATTTT; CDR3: CSAVIRGDQPQHF
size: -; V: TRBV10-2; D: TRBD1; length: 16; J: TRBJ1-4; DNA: TGCGCCAGCAGTGCTGGACAGGGGTCCGCCCGTGAAAAACTGTTTTTT; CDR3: CASSAGQGSAREKLFF
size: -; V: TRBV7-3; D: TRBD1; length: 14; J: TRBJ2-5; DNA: TGTGCCAGCAGCTCATCAGGGGGCCCCGAGACCCAGTACTTC; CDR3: CASSSSGGPETQYF
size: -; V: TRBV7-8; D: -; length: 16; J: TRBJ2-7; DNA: TGTGCCAGCAGCGGGAGGGGGTCACGGGATTTCAACGAGCAGTACTTC; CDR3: CASSGRGSRDFNEQYF
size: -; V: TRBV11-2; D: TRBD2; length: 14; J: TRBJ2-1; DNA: TGTGCCAGCAGCCGCGGACTAGCGGGAGGCCAGCAGTTCTTC; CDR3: CASSRGLAGGQQFF
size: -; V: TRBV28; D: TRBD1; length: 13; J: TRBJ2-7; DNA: TGTGCCAGCACGAGGACAGGGATATACGAGCAGTACTTC; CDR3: CASTRTGIYEQYF
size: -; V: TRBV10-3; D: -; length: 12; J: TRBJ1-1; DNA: TGTGCCATAGGGGGGGTTAGAACTGAAGCTTTCTTT; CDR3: CAIGGVRTEAFF
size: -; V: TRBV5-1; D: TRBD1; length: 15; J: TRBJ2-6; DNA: TGCGCCAGCAGGCCAGGGGGCTCCGGGGCCAACGTCCTGACTTTC; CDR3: CASRPGGSGANVLTF
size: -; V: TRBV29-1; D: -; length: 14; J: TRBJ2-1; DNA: TGCAGCGTTTACAGGGCTCCAACCTACAATGAGCAGTTCTTC; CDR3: CSVYRAPTYNEQFF
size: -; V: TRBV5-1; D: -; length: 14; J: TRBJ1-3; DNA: TGCGCCAGCAGCTTATCGAGCTCTGGAAACACCATATATTTT; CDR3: CASSLSSSGNTIYF
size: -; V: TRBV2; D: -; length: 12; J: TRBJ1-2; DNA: TGTGCCAGCAGTGAAGTAGACGGTGGCTACACCTTC; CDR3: CASSEVDGGYTF
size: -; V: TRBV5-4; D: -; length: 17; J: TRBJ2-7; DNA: TGTGCCAGCAGTTTGACGCCGTCTTTGGACGGCTCCTACGAGCAGTACTTC; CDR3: CASSLTPSLDGSYEQYF
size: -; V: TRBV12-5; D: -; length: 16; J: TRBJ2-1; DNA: TGTGCTAGTGGTTTGGTACCCGGCCGGGGTTGGAATGAGCAGTTCTTC; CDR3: CASGLVPGRGWNEQFF
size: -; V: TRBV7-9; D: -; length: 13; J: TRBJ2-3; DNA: TGTGCCAGCAGCCCCAAGGGCCCCGATACGCAGTATTTT; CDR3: CASSPKGPDTQYF
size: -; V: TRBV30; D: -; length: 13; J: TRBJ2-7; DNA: TGTGCCTGGACCAGGGGGGGCCGCACCGAGCAGTACTTC; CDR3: CAWTRGGRTEQYF